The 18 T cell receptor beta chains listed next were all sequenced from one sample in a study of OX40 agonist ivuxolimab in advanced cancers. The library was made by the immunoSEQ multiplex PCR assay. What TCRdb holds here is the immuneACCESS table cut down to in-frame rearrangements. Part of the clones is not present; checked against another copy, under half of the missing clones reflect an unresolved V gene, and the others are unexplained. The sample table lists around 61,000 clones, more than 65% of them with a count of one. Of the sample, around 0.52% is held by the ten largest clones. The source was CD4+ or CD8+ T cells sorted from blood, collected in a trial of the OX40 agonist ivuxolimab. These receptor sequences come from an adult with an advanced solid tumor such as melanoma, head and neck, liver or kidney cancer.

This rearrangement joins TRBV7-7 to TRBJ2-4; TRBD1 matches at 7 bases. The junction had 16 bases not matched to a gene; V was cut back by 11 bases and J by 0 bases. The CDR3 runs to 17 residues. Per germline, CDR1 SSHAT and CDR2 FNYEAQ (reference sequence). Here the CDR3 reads CACRTGTVGIAKNIQYF. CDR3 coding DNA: TGTGCCTGCCGGACAGGAACGGTTGGGATAGCCAAAAACATTCAGTACTTC.

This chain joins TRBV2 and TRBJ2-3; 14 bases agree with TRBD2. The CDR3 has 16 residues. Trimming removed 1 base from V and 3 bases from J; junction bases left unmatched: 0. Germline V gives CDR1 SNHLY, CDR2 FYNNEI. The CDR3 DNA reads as TGTGCCAGCAGTGAAGGGACTAGCGGGAGGACAGATACGCAGTATTTT. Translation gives CASSEGTSGRTDTQYF.

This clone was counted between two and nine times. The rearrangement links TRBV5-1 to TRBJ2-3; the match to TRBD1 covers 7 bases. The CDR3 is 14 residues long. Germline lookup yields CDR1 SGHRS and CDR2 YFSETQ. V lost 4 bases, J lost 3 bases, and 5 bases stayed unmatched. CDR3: CASSLRQGTDTQYF. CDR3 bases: TGCGCCAGCAGCCTGAGACAGGGAACAGATACGCAGTATTTT.

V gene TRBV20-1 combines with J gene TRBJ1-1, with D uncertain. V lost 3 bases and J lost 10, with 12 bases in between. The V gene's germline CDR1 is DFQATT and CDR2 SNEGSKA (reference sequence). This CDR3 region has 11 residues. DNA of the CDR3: TGCAGTGCTAGGGGCAGAGTAGTAGCTTTCTTT. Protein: CSARGRVVAFF.

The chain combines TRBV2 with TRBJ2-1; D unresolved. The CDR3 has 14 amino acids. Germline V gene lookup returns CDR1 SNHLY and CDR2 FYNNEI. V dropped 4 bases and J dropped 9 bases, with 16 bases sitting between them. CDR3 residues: CASSAGSTSGEQFF. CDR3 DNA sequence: TGTGCCAGCAGTGCTGGGTCCACGTCGGGTGAGCAGTTCTTC. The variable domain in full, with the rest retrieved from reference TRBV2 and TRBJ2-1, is EPEVTQTPSHQVTQMGQEVILRCVPISNHLYFYWYRQILGQKVEFLVSFYNNEISEKSEIFDDQFSVERPDGSNFTLKIRSTKLEDSAMYFCASSAGSTSGEQFFGPGTRLTVL.

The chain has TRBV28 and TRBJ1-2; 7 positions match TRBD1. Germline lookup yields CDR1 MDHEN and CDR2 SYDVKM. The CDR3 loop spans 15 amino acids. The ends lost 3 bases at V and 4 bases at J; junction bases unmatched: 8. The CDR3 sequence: CASSFRDRDLYGYTF. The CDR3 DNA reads TGTGCCAGCAGTTTCAGGGACAGAGACCTCTATGGCTACACCTTC.

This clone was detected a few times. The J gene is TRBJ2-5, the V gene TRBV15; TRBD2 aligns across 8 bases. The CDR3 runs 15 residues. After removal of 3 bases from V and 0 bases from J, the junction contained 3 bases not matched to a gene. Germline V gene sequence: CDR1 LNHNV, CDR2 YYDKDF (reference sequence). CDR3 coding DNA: TGTGCCACCAGCAGGGCTAGCGGGTACCAAGAGACCCAGTACTTC. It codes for CATSRASGYQETQYF. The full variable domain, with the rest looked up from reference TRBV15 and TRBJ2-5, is DAMVIQNPRYQVTQFGKPVTLSCSQTLNHNVMYWYQQKSSQAPKLLFHYYDKDFNNEADTPDNFQSRRPNTSFCFLDIRSPGLGDTAMYLCATSRASGYQETQYFGPGTRLLVL.

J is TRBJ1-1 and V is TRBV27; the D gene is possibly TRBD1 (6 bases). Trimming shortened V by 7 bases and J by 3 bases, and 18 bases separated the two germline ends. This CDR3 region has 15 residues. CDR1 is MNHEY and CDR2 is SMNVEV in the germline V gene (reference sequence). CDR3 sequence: CASNHYRAEYTEAFF. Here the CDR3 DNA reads TGTGCCAGCAACCATTACAGGGCTGAATACACTGAAGCTTTCTTT.

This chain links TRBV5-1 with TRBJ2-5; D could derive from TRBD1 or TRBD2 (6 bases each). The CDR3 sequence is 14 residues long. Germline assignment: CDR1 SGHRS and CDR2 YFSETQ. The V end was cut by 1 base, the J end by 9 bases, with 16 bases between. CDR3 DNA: TGCGCCAGCAGCTTGTTCGGGGGCCAAGGGGCCCAGTACTTC. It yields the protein CASSLFGGQGAQYF. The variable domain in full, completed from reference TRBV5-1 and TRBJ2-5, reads KAGVTQTPRYLIKTRGQQVTLSCSPISGHRSVSWYQQTPGQGLQFLFEYFSETQRNKGNFPGRFSGRQFSNSRSEMNVSTLELGDSALYLCASSLFGGQGAQYFGPGTRLLVL.

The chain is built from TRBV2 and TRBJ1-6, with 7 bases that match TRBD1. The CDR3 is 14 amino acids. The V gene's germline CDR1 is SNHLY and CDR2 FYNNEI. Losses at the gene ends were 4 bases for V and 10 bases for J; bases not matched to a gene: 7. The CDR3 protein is CASSGTGVGSPLHF. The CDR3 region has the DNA TGTGCCAGCAGTGGTACAGGGGTGGGCTCACCCCTCCACTTT.

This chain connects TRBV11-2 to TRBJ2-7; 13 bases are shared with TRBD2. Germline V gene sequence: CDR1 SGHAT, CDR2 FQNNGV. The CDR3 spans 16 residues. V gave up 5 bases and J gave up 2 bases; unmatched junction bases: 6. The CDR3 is CASSGGTSGIAYEQYF. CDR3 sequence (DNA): TGTGCCAGCAGCGGGGGGACTAGCGGGATAGCCTACGAGCAGTACTTC.

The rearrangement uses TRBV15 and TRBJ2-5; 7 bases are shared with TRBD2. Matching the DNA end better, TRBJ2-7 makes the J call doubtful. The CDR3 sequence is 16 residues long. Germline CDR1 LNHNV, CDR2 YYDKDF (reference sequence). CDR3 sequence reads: CATSRDMASGPYEQYF. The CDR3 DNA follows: TGTGCCACCAGCAGAGATATGGCTAGCGGACCCTACGAGCAGTACTTC.

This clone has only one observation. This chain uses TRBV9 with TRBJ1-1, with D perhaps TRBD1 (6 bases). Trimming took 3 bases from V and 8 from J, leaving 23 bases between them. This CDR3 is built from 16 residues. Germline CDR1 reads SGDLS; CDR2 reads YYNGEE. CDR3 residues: CASSGGTTAHLREAFF. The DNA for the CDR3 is TGTGCCAGCAGCGGCGGGACAACGGCCCATCTGAGGGAAGCTTTCTTT. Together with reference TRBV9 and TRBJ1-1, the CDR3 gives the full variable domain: DSGVTQTPKHLITATGQRVTLRCSPRSGDLSVYWYQQSLDQGLQFLIQYYNGEERAKGNILERFSAQQFPDLHSELNLSSLELGDSALYFCASSGGTTAHLREAFFGQGTRLTVV.

For the CDR3, the DNA is TGTGCCAGCAGCTCCCTTACCACTAGCGGGAAACACTACGAGCAGTACTTC. Its translation: CASSSLTTSGKHYEQYF. The chain is built from TRBV11-2 and TRBJ2-7, with 10 bases matching TRBD2. V lost 4 bases, J lost 3 bases, and 12 bases stayed unmatched. This CDR3 comprises 17 residues. Germline CDR1 is SGHAT and CDR2 is FQNNGV.

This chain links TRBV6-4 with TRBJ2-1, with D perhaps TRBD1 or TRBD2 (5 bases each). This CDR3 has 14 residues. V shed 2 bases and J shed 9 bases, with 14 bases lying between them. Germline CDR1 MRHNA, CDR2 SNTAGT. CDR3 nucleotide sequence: TGTGCCAGCAGTGACGAGTGGGCTGGGGGTGAGCAGTTCTTC. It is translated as CASSDEWAGGEQFF.

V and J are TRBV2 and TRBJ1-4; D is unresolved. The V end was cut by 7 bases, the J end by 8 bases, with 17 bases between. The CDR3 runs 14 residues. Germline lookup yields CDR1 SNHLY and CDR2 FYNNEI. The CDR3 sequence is CASTLITGNEKLFF. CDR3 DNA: TGTGCCAGCACCCTCATCACGGGGAACGAAAAACTGTTTTTT.

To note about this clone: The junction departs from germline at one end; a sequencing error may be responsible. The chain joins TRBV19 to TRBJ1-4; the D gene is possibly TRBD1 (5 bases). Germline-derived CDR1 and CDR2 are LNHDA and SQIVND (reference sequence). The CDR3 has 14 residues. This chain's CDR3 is CASSGGLTTEKLFF. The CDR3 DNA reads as TGTGCCAGTAGTGGGGGACTGACTACTGAAAAACTGTTTTTT.

The DNA of the CDR3 is TGTGCCAGCAGCCAAGGGTCTGAGCAGTTCTTC. Encoded protein: CASSQGSEQFF. This rearrangement joins TRBV4-2 to TRBJ2-1; no definite D call. V lost 1 base, J lost 9 bases, and 4 bases lay in between. Germline-derived CDR1 and CDR2 are LGHNA and YNFKEQ. The CDR3 has 11 amino acids.